The 2 T cell receptor beta chains below were found in one sample sequenced in a study of tumor-infiltrating lymphocytes in primary liver carcinoma (dated by TCRdb to between 2016 and 2019). Blood RNA was extracted from unsorted whole blood with TRIzol reagent; germline DNA came from the DNeasy Blood & Tissue kit. TCRdb names Illumina HiSeq 2500 as the instrument used. Using a constant-region primer and ProtoScript II reverse transcriptase, TCRbeta-specific cDNA was reverse-transcribed from 500 ng total RNA. Three nested multiplex PCR rounds, following a slightly modified ARM-PCR procedure, were used to build the TCRbeta libraries. Each of the first two PCR rounds ran for approximately 10 cycles using multiplex TRBV1-TRBV30 forward primers together with a Cbeta reverse primer. The raw public reads went through TCRdb reprocessing: fastp at Q25, MiXCR clone calling, in-frame beta chains kept. Identical CDR3 proteins give one entry, which carries the most common genes and DNA. The sample table records 250,000 to 350,000 distinct CDR3 sequences; 50% to 60% of these occur just once. The biggest ten clones account for approximately 15% of the sample.

The sequenced material came from peripheral blood. The receptors were sampled from a woman aged 25 to 39 with primary liver carcinoma and hepatitis B virus infection.

As concerns this clonotype: An end of the junction differs from the germline gene, which may be a read error. The chain recombines TRBV6-1 with TRBJ1-4; D remains unclear. Germline CDR1 reads MNHNS; CDR2 reads SASEGT. The CDR3 spans 14 residues. In DNA form, the CDR3 reads TGTACCAGCAGTGAAGGAGCGCCTAATGAAAAACTGTTTTTT. It specifies CTSSEGAPNEKLFF.

This clonotype was counted many times. This chain connects TRBV12-3 or TRBV12-4 to TRBJ2-7; D possibly uses TRBD1 or TRBD2 (5 bases each). V lost 6 bases and J lost 6, with 12 bases in between. The CDR3 spans 12 residues. The DNA of the CDR3 is TGTGCCAGCAGCCCTTCGGGGCGCGAGCAGTACTTC. As protein: CASSPSGREQYF.